Sequencing of this T cell receptor (beta chain) was carried out in a study of T-cell reconstitution after alpha-beta-depleted transplantation in children. Unique molecular identifiers tagged the TCRbeta library. Via MiXCR, TCRdb re-called the PCR reads, giving one row per CDR3 protein. The sample lists under 7,000 distinct CDR3 sequences; 15% to 20% were seen once. The table lists this clonotype with many counts. The antigen remains undetermined. The study's findings and limits: Some patients owed their high day-60 TCRbeta diversity to surviving recipient T cells and thymic progenitors. Reports say that about two months after transplant, the alpha-beta T cells came out of several hundred graft clones that had expanded. From newly produced T cells came most of the T-cell counts and diversity one year after transplant.

Germline V CDR1 and CDR2: SNHLY, FYNNEI. There are 15 residues in the CDR3. The V gene lost 3 bases and the J gene lost 4 bases, with 15 bases spanning the gap. The chain links TRBV2 to TRBJ1-1, with D possibly being TRBD1 (6 bases). The specimen comprised PBMCs, sampled before TCRalphabeta/CD19-depleted stem cell transplant. This TCR came from a boy younger than 10 with acute lymphoblastic leukemia, due to receive a stem cell transplant. In DNA form, the CDR3 reads TGTGCCAGCAGTGAGCCTCCACAGGGACTCACTGAAGCTTTCTTT. This codes for CASSEPPQGLTEAFF.